In its sample, the clone carrying this T cell receptor (beta chain) was seen a few times. The antigen remains unidentified. This record belongs to a study of response to subunit inactivated influenza vaccine. TCRdb independently ran MiXCR on the RT-PCR reads; one entry per CDR3 protein. This sample carries roughly 650,000 distinct CDR3 sequences, about 14% of them seen once, and the ten largest clones take 6.5% to 8%. Germline assignment: CDR1 KGHDR and CDR2 SFDVKD. This CDR3 has 15 residues. V was pared by 7 bases and J by 4 bases, with 17 bases between. Notes on the study in general: The authors suggested that few new T cells are recruited per seasonal influenza vaccination.

The material was PBMCs from blood, obtained less than 15 days before vaccination. V is TRBV24-1 and J is TRBJ2-3; D gene unclear. The TCR comes from a man aged 50-60 years who received an inactivated influenza vaccine. This CDR3 is CATRKTRWMPDTQYF. As DNA, the CDR3 is TGTGCCACCAGGAAGACCAGGTGGATGCCAGATACGCAGTATTTT.